The sequence of this TCR beta chain was determined in a study of spatial heterogeneity in lung cancer. Study in general: Consistently, beta-chain sequences turned up in larger numbers than alpha-chain sequences did. Study-wide results and caveats: In blood, ubiquitous expanded tumor TCRs appeared more at resection than follow-up.

V gave up 3 bases and J gave up 0 bases; unmatched junction bases: 2. The CDR3 has 15 amino acids. The germline V gene encodes CDR1 KGHSH and CDR2 LQKENI. Carried by each TCR cDNA molecule was a unique molecular identifier. Each CDR3 protein is one row after TCRdb ran MiXCR on the 5' RACE reads. Of 15,000 or so distinct CDR3 sequences listed, 7.5% to 8.5% are singletons. The time point was: sample taken at primary tumor resection. Researchers sequenced whole RNA taken from tumor, nontumor lung or frozen PBMC without sorting. This clonotype was observed at least ten times. Its antigen remains unknown. This chain uses TRBV18 with TRBJ1-1, with 9 positions matching TRBD1. The sequence was obtained from a female donor with early-stage non-small cell lung cancer. Sequenced here: PBMCs, sampled at surgery. CDR3 residues: CASSPRTGVNTEAFF. The DNA for the CDR3 is TGTGCCAGCTCACCGCGGACAGGGGTGAACACTGAAGCTTTCTTT.